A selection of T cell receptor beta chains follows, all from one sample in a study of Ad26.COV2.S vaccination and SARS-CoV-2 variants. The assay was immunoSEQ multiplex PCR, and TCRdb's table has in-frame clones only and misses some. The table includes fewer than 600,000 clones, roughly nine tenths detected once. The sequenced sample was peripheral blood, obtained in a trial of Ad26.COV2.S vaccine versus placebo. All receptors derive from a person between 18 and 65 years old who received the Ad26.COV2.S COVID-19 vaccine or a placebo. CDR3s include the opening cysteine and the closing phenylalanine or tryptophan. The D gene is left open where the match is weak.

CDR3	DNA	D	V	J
CASSLVDRVSYEQYF	TGCGCCAGCAGCTTAGTGGACAGGGTATCCTACGAGCAGTACTTC	TRBD1	TRBV5-1	TRBJ2-7
CASSKLSPRQGAAQYF	TGCGCCAGCAGCAAACTTTCTCCCCGACAGGGGGCAGCCCAGTACTTC	TRBD1	TRBV5-1	TRBJ2-7
CASSASSGSYEQYF	TGTGCCAGCAGCGCCTCTAGCGGCTCCTACGAGCAGTACTTC	TRBD2	TRBV9	TRBJ2-7
CSVLADSNQPQHF	TGCAGCGTTTTGGCAGATAGCAATCAGCCCCAGCATTTT	-	TRBV29-1	TRBJ1-5
CASMMSGTDTQYF	TGTGCCAGCATGATGTCAGGCACAGATACGCAGTATTTT	-	TRBV11-2	TRBJ2-3
CASSIYKGSGNTIYF	TGTGCCAGTAGTATTTATAAGGGAAGTGGAAACACCATATATTTT	-	TRBV19	TRBJ1-3
CASSHLAGFDEKLFF	TGTGCCAGCAGCCACCTTGCAGGTTTTGATGAAAAACTGTTTTTT	-	TRBV6-2/TRBV6-3	TRBJ1-4
CASSQGTSGGKTGELFF	TGTGCCAGCAGCCAAGGGACTAGCGGGGGGAAAACCGGGGAGCTGTTTTTT	TRBD2	TRBV14	TRBJ2-2
CASRADGTYEQYF	TGTGCCAGCAGGGCAGACGGGACCTACGAGCAGTACTTC	-	TRBV9	TRBJ2-7
CASSEQGVRSNQPQHF	TGTGCCAGCAGCGAACAGGGGGTAAGGTCAAATCAGCCCCAGCATTTT	TRBD1	TRBV2	TRBJ1-5
CASNPGRPYEQYF	TGTGCCAGCAACCCCGGAAGGCCCTACGAGCAGTACTTC	-	TRBV28	TRBJ2-7
CASSYRGEQYF	TGTGCCAGCAGTTACAGGGGCGAGCAGTACTTC	TRBD1	TRBV27	TRBJ2-7
CASSWTGRETQYF	TGTGCCAGCAGCTGGACAGGGAGGGAGACCCAGTACTTC	TRBD1	TRBV11-2	TRBJ2-5
CASSEFHEQYF	TGTGCCAGCAGTGAATTCCACGAGCAGTACTTC	-	TRBV28	TRBJ2-7
CASRTIGGYEQYF	TGTGCCAGCAGGACTATCGGGGGTTACGAGCAGTACTTC	-	TRBV7-2	TRBJ2-7